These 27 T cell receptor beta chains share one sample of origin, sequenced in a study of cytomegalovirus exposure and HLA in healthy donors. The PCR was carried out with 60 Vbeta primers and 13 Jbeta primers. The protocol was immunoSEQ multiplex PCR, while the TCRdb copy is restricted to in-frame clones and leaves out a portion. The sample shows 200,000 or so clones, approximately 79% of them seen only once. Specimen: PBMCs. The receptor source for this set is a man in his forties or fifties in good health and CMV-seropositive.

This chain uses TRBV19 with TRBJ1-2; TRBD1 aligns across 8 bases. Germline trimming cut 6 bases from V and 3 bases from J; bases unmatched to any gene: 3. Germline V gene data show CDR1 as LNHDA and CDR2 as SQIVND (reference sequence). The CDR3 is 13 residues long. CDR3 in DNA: TGTGCCAGTAGCCTACAGGGGGACTATGGCTACACCTTC. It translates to CASSLQGDYGYTF.

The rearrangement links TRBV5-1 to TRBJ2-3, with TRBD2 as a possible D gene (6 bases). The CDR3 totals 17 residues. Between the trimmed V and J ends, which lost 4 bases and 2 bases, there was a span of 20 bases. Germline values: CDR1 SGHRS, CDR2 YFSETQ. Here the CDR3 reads CASSPKWGEVDTDTQYF. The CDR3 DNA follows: TGCGCCAGCAGCCCGAAATGGGGGGAAGTAGACACAGATACGCAGTATTTT.

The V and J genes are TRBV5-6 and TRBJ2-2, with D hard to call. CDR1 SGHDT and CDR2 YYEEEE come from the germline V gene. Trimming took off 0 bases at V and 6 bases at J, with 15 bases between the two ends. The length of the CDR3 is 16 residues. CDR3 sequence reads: CASSLVFPSESGELFF. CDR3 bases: TGTGCCAGCAGCTTGGTTTTTCCCTCGGAGTCCGGGGAGCTGTTTTTT.

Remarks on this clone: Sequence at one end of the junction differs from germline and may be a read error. The CDR3 region is CASSPSGGKNIQYF. The DNA of the CDR3 is TGTGCTAGCAGCCCTAGCGGGGGGAAAAACATTCAGTACTTC. This chain links TRBV7-7 with TRBJ2-4, with 11 positions matching TRBD2. From germline, CDR1 is SSHAT and CDR2 FNYEAQ (reference sequence). The CDR3 consists of 14 residues.

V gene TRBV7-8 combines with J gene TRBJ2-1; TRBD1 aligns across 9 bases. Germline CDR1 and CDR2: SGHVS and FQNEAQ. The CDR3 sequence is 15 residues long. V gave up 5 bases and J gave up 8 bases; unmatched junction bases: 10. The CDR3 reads CASSPRDRVIDEQFF. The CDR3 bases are TGTGCCAGCAGCCCTCGGGACAGGGTCATCGATGAGCAGTTCTTC.

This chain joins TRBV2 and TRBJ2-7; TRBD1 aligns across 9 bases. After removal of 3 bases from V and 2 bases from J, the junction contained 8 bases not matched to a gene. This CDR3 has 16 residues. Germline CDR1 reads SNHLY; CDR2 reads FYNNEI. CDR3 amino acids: CASSDFGDREPYEQYF. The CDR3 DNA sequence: TGTGCCAGCAGTGATTTTGGGGACAGGGAGCCCTACGAGCAGTACTTC.

CDR3 in amino acids: CASRLGQEDSQPQHF. The CDR3 DNA reads as TGCGCCAGCAGGCTGGGACAAGAGGACAGTCAGCCCCAGCATTTT. The genes are TRBV5-1 and TRBJ1-5, with a weak D call TRBD1 (6 bases). Germline V gives CDR1 SGHRS, CDR2 YFSETQ. This CDR3 has 15 amino acids. Trimming took off 5 bases at V and 6 bases at J, with 18 bases between the two ends.

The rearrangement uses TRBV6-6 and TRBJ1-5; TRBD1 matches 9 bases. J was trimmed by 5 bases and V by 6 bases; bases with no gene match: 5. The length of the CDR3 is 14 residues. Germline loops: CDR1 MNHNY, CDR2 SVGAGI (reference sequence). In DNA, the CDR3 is TGTGCCAGCAGGCCGGGACAGGGCTATCAGCCCCAGCATTTT. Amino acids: CASRPGQGYQPQHF.

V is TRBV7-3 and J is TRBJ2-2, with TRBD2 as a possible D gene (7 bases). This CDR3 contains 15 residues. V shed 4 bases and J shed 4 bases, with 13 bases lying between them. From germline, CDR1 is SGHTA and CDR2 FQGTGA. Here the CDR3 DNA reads TGTGCCAGCAGCTACTACAGGGAGGGCACCGGGGAGCTGTTTTTT. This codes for CASSYYREGTGELFF.

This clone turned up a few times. DNA of the CDR3: TGCGCCAGCAGCTTGGGGAGGACGGGGGTTTCCACAGATACGCAGTATTTT. Residues: CASSLGRTGVSTDTQYF. The J gene is TRBJ2-3, the V gene TRBV5-1; the D gene is possibly TRBD2 (6 bases). The CDR3 consists of 17 residues. Per germline, CDR1 SGHRS and CDR2 YFSETQ. Trimming cost V 0 bases and J 2 bases, with 16 bases left between them.

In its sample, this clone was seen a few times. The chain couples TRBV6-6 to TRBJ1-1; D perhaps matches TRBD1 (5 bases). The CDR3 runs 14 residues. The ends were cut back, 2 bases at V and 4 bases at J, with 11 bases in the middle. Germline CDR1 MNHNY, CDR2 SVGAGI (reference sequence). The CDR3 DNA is TGTGCCAGCAGTTACCAGGGTTTCAGCACTGAAGCTTTCTTT. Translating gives CASSYQGFSTEAFF.

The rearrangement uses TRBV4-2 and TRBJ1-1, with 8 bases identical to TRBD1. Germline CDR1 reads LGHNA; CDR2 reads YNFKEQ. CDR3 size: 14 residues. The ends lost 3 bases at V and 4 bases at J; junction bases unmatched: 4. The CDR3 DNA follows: TGTGCCAGCAGCCATTCGACAGGGGCCACTGAAGCTTTCTTT. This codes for CASSHSTGATEAFF.

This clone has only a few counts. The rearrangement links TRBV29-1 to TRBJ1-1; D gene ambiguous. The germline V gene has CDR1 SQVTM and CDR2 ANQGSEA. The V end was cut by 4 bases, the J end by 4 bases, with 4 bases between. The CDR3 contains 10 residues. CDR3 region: CSVGRTEAFF. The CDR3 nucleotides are TGCAGCGTTGGTCGCACTGAAGCTTTCTTT.

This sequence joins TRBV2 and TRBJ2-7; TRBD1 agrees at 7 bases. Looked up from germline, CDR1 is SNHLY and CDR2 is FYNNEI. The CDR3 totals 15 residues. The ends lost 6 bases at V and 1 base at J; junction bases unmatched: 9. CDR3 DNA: TGTGCCAGCAGCCACGGACAGGTCGCTTCCTACGAGCAGTACTTC. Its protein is CASSHGQVASYEQYF. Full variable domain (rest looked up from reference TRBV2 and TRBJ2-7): EPEVTQTPSHQVTQMGQEVILRCVPISNHLYFYWYRQILGQKVEFLVSFYNNEISEKSEIFDDQFSVERPDGSNFTLKIRSTKLEDSAMYFCASSHGQVASYEQYFGPGTRLTVT.

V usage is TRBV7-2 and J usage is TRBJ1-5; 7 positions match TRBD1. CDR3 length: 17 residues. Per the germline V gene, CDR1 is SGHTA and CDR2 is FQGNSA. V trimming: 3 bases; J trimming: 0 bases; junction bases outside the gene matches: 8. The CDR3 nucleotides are TGTGCCAGCAGCTTTGTGGCAGGGGGTGTTAGCAATCAGCCCCAGCATTTT. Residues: CASSFVAGGVSNQPQHF.

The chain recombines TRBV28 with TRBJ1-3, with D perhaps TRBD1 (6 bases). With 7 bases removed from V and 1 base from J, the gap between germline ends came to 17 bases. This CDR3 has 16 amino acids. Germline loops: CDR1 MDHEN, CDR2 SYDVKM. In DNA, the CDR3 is TGTGCCAGCATCTCACCCGGGGGGGCATCTGGAAACACCATATATTTT. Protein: CASISPGGASGNTIYF.

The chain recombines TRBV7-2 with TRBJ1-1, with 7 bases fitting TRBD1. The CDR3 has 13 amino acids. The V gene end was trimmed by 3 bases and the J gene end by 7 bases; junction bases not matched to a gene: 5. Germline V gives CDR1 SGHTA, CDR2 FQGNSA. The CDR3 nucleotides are TGTGCCAGCAGCTTTGGGCAGGGGGGTGAAGCTTTCTTT. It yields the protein CASSFGQGGEAFF.

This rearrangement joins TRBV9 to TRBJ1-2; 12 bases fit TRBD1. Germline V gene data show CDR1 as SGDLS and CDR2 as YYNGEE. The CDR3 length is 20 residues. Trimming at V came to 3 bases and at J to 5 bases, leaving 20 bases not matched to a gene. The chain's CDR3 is CASSEEGVVGTGGRRYGYTF. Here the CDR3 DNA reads TGTGCCAGCAGCGAAGAAGGAGTAGTCGGGACAGGGGGCCGTAGGTATGGCTACACCTTC.

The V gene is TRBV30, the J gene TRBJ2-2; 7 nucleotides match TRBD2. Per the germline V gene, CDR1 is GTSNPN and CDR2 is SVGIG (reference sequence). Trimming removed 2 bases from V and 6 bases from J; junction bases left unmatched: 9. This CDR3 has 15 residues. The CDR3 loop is CAWSPRGGWAGELFF. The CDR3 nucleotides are TGTGCCTGGAGTCCGCGGGGAGGGTGGGCCGGGGAGCTGTTTTTT.

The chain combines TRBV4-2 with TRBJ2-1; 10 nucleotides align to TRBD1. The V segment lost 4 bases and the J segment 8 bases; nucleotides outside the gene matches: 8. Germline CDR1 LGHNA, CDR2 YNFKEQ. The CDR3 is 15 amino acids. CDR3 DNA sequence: TGTGCCAGCAGCCCGGGACAGGGGAGGCGCGATGAGCAGTTCTTC. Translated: CASSPGQGRRDEQFF.

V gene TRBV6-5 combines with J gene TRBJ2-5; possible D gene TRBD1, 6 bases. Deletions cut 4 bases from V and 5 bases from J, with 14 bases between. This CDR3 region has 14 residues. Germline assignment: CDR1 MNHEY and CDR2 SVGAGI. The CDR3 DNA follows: TGTGCCAGCAGTTGGGGGCTGGCGGAGGAGACCCAGTACTTC. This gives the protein CASSWGLAEETQYF.

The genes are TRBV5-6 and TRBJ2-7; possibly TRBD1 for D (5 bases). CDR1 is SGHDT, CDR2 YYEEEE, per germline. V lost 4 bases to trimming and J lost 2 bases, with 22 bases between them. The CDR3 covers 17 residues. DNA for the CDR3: TGTGCCAGCAGCCCTTGGGCCCAGGGAAGTGGGGCCTACGAGCAGTACTTC. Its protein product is CASSPWAQGSGAYEQYF.

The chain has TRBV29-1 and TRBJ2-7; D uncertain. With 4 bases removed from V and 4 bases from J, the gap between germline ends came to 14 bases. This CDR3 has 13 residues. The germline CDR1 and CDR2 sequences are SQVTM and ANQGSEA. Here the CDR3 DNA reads TGCAGCGTTGTATCCGGGTTCGCGTACGAGCAGTACTTC. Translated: CSVVSGFAYEQYF.

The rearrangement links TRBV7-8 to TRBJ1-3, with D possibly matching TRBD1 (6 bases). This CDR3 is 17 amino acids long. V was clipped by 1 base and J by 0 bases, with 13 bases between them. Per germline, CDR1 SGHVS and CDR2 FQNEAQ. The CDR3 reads CASSLGGGASSGNTIYF. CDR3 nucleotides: TGTGCCAGCAGCTTAGGCGGGGGGGCAAGCTCTGGAAACACCATATATTTT.

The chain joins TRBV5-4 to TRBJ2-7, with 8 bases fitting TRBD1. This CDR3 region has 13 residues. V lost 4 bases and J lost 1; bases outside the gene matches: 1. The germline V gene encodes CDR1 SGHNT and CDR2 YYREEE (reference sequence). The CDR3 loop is CASSDRGSYEQYF. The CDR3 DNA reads TGTGCCAGCAGCGACAGGGGATCCTACGAGCAGTACTTC.

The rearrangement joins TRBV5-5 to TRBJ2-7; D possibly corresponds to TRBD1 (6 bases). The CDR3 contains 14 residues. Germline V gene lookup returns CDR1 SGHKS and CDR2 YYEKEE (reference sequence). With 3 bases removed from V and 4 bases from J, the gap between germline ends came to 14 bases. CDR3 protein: CASSWGTGLYEQYF. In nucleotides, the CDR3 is TGTGCCAGCAGCTGGGGTACAGGGCTATACGAGCAGTACTTC.

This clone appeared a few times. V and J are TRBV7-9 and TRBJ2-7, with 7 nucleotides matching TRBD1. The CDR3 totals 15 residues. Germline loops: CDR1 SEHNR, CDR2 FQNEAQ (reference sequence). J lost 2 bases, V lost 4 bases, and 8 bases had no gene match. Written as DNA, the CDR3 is TGTGCCAGCAGCTCGACGGGACAGAGAACCTACGAGCAGTACTTC. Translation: CASSSTGQRTYEQYF.